These 2 T cell receptor beta chains share one sample of origin, sequenced in a study of OX40 agonist ivuxolimab in advanced cancers. Clones were read by immunoSEQ multiplex PCR, and TCRdb kept only the in-frame ones, dropping some. In the table there are around 100,000 clones, approximately 90% of which are singletons. Sequencing used CD4+ or CD8+ T cells sorted from blood, obtained in a trial of the OX40 agonist ivuxolimab. These receptors all come from an adult with an advanced solid tumor such as melanoma, head and neck, liver or kidney cancer.

This sequence joins TRBV5-1 and TRBJ2-2, with TRBD2 matching 11 bases. The V segment lost 4 bases and the J segment 3 bases; nucleotides outside the gene matches: 8. The V gene's germline CDR1 is SGHRS and CDR2 YFSETQ. This CDR3 region has 17 residues. The CDR3: CASSIRGLAEYTGELFF. The CDR3 DNA sequence: TGCGCCAGCAGCATACGGGGACTAGCGGAATACACCGGGGAGCTGTTTTTT.

The chain uses TRBV9 and TRBJ2-3; 11 bases are shared with TRBD2. Germline V CDR1 and CDR2: SGDLS, YYNGEE. The CDR3 is 14 residues long. V shed 3 bases and J 10 bases; nucleotides not matched to a gene: 7. The CDR3 protein is CASSEGLAVTAQYF. CDR3 bases: TGTGCCAGCAGCGAGGGACTAGCGGTAACCGCGCAGTATTTT.